This T cell receptor (beta chain) is drawn from a study of cytomegalovirus exposure and HLA in healthy donors. Comment on this clone: Its antigen is not known.

The study ran its PCR with 60 Vbeta and 13 Jbeta primers. Sequencing used immunoSEQ multiplex PCR; TCRdb keeps in-frame clones, though not all of them. The sample records 100,000 to 150,000 clones, about 15% being singletons. Whole-study results and caveats: One variant, a missense change in DCLRE1C, was linked in a later analysis to TCR beta V- and J-gene trimming.

CDR3 length: 15 residues. Germline assignment: CDR1 SEHNR and CDR2 FQNEAQ (reference sequence). V shed 4 bases and J shed 4 bases, with 14 bases lying between them. This clonotype was obtained from a female donor in good health and CMV-seropositive. This chain connects TRBV7-9 to TRBJ2-1; D not resolved. Sequencing was performed on PBMCs. The CDR3 here is CASSSGLLGYNEQFF. The CDR3 nucleotides are TGTGCCAGCAGCTCAGGCCTCCTCGGTTACAATGAGCAGTTCTTC. Full variable domain (outside the CDR3, taken from reference TRBV7-9 and TRBJ2-1): DTGVSQNPRHKITKRGQNVTFRCDPISEHNRLYWYRQTLGQGPEFLTYFQNEAQLEKSRLLSDRFSAERPKGSFSTLEIQRTEQGDSAMYLCASSSGLLGYNEQFFGPGTRLTVL.